This paragraph reports one T cell receptor (beta chain). Its target is unknown. PCR primers comprised 60 Vbeta and 13 Jbeta primers. Clones were sequenced by immunoSEQ multiplex PCR, and TCRdb holds only the in-frame ones, with some missing. The table lists under 200,000 clones, 80% to 85% of them singletons. The sample originates from a study of cytomegalovirus exposure and HLA in healthy donors. Study-wide points: Most observed TCR sequences were rare, whereas some public TCRs were detected in many donors. Investigators reported some 150 TCR beta chains as tied to cytomegalovirus. Association of fewer than 20,000 TCR beta sequences with HLA alleles was found at 0.05 false discovery rate in a later analysis.

The CDR3 is 15 residues long. V was clipped by 4 bases and J by 4 bases, with 16 bases between them. The germline V gene encodes CDR1 LNHDA and CDR2 SQIVND (reference sequence). This TCR was sampled from a boy aged 2 to 9 in good health and CMV-seronegative. The source material was PBMCs. The rearrangement joins TRBV19 to TRBJ1-2, with D possibly TRBD1 on 6 matching bases. The CDR3 region has the DNA TGTGCCAGTAGTAACCCCCAACAGGGCTTCTATGGCTACACCTTC. This codes for CASSNPQQGFYGYTF.